This TCR beta chain was observed in a study of T cells after yellow fever vaccination (dated 2019 in TCRdb). Concerning the study at large: The SMART-Seq v4 Ultra Low Input RNA kit was used to prepare libraries from fractions with low cell numbers. Bulk TCR alpha and beta repertoires were sequenced longitudinally to track T-cell clones before and after primary and booster YFV17D yellow fever vaccination. Two healthy male donors, one aged 18 to 30 and one aged 30 to 40 years, made up the cohort. Blood was collected at multiple timepoints before and after primary and secondary immunization, and bulk PBMC replicates and cell subsets were isolated.

This clonotype was seen only a few times. What this receptor recognizes is not known. The sample holds no much larger clone one base away, and base qualities are not on file. General conclusions and limits of the study: Because the study included only two donors, the extent to which the findings can be generalized is limited. Computational filtering was required because FACS-sorted repertoires could contain abundant contaminating clonotypes from the bulk population. A small share of clonotypes occurred in both CD4 and CD8 compartments, likely arising from convergent recombination. Compared with the primary T-cell response, the secondary T-cell response was weaker but faster, peaking on day 5 rather than day 15. After the booster, most clones that had expanded after primary vaccination were detected again (about 95% of CD4 and 88% of CD8), suggesting broad maintenance of memory.

In the germline V gene, CDR1 corresponds to LGHNA and CDR2 to YSLEER. The CDR3 spans 16 residues, from the cysteine through the phenylalanine. Left in the record is the CDR3 DNA by itself, 48 bases read in frame from the first base. The germline ends are 21 bases apart after V is trimmed by 0 bases and J by 10 bases. Sequencing was performed on an Illumina NovaSeq 6000. TCR cDNA was synthesized by 5'RACE template switching, through which a universal primer site and unique molecular identifiers were introduced. cDNA synthesis was primed from both the TCR alpha and TCR beta constant segments. Two PCR steps were used to amplify libraries, with sample barcodes and sequencing adapters being added in the second step. Libraries were sequenced on Illumina HiSeq 2500 (2x100 bp) or NovaSeq (2x150 bp). For the original study's pipeline: MIGEC was used to demultiplex reads and collapse the reads into UMI consensus sequences, and MiXCR was used for V(D)J alignment. Clonotypes responding to the vaccine were identified with edgeR on replicate PBMC samples, with the criteria of FDR below 0.01 and a log2 fold change above 5 up to day 15. Bulk clonotypes were assigned CD4 or CD8 identity according to which sequenced CD4 or CD8 repertoire held them at higher abundance. TCRdb trimmed public reads at Q25 via fastp, called clones via MiXCR and kept in-frame beta chains. Rows with a matching CDR3 protein are joined into one entry that keeps the most common DNA and genes. The V and J calls were determined by TCRdb, not by the authors. The sample includes about 320,000 distinct CDR3 sequences, with approximately 4% observed a single time. The top ten clones comprise just under 20% of the sample.

This sample's treatment or condition label indicates: live attenuated yellow fever vaccine strain. At every blood-draw timepoint, two biological replicates of bulk PBMCs were collected. A standard Ficoll-Paque protocol was used to isolate PBMCs from peripheral blood. RNA was extracted with TriZol from bulk PBMCs, CD4 and CD8 fractions, and dextramer-positive and dextramer-negative fractions. Here the sequenced sample was PBMCs, taken 15 days after the yellow fever booster vaccination. This clonotype was obtained from a young man who received the YFV17D yellow fever vaccine. The chain joins TRBV4-3 to TRBJ1-2, with the D gene not confidently named. This receptor carries the CDR3 CASSQELRVSADYYTF. The DNA is as follows: TGCGCCAGCAGCCAAGAATTGAGGGTATCAGCAGATTACTACACCTTC.